A selection of T cell receptor beta chains follows, all from one sample in a study of T cells in Graves' hyperthyroidism and ophthalmopathy. TCRdb itself ran the multiplex PCR reads through MiXCR, one entry per CDR3 protein. The table records 650,000 to 700,000 distinct CDR3 sequences, 17% of them present only once. Sequencing was carried out using blood. These receptors were obtained from a man aged 50-60 years with Graves' hyperthyroidism. The conserved cysteine and the conserved F or W are not part of the CDR3 here. D genes are given only for firm matches. The listing skips clone size in some rows; elsewhere it reads once, few, many or a size class.

TRBJ2-1	NA	TRBV2	NA	ASSVRAAAYNEQF
TRBJ1-5	NA	TRBV6-5	NA	ASSYSDSLNNQPQH
TRBJ2-1	few	TRBV6-6	NA	ASSYIQRVYNEQF
TRBJ1-1	NA	TRBV19	NA	ASSRGQSSNTEAF
TRBJ2-1	NA	TRBV5-1	NA	ASSLGAGGVTNEQF
TRBJ2-1	many	TRBV27	TRBD2	ASTAVAGVRYNEQF
TRBJ1-6	few	TRBV13	TRBD1	ASSWTGGNNSPLH
TRBJ2-3	few	TRBV29-1	TRBD1	SVDPGGLGTDTQY
TRBJ2-1	many	TRBV7-2	TRBD2	ASSLELAGAVNEQF
TRBJ2-7	few	TRBV4-3	NA	ASNGSHLPEQY
TRBJ2-2	few	TRBV18	NA	ASSDLGTDSPGELF
TRBJ2-2	many	TRBV18	TRBD1	ASSPQGALAGELF
TRBJ2-1	many	TRBV2	TRBD2	ASRTPPFILAGAPNEQF
TRBJ1-2	many	TRBV28	NA	ASSPSTGYYGYT
TRBJ2-2	many	TRBV7-3	TRBD2	ASSLRAGGPAAGELF
TRBJ1-5	few	TRBV5-6	NA	ASSLFGQPQH
TRBJ2-5	NA	TRBV5-1	TRBD2	ASSLRGSGRNLQTQY
TRBJ1-1	few	TRBV7-9	TRBD1	ASSARDSQYTEAF
TRBJ2-1	many	TRBV3-1	TRBD2	ASSQAGLGYNEQF
TRBJ2-3	many	TRBV9	TRBD2	ASSVGLAGGTDTQY
TRBJ1-5	once	TRBV6-5	NA	ASSYSDGNQPQH
TRBJ1-2	NA	TRBV7-2	NA	ASSPDRTHVGYT
TRBJ1-5	few	TRBV28	NA	ASSSNPLRREDQPQH
TRBJ2-1	many	TRBV5-1	NA	ASSLGHGFRSYNEQF
TRBJ2-5	many	TRBV7-9	NA	ASSRLAGLETQY
TRBJ2-1	few	TRBV7-6	TRBD2	ASSLAGVFDEQF
TRBJ1-4	few	TRBV28	NA	ASSLKGLANEKLF
TRBJ2-1	many	TRBV11-2	NA	ASSFGTGRLNEQF
TRBJ2-3	NA	TRBV11-2	NA	ASSQDLRGPGDTQY
TRBJ2-2	NA	TRBV6-5	TRBD2	ASTSIPTSEDGELF
TRBJ2-1	many	TRBV5-1	TRBD1	ASSLGQGYNEQF
TRBJ2-5	NA	TRBV2	NA	ASSVGYETQY
TRBJ1-1	many	TRBV9	NA	ASSVVSRATEAF
TRBJ2-1	NA	TRBV9	NA	ASSLRSQGGNEQF
TRBJ2-7	few	TRBV5-1	TRBD1	ASSFTGGRSYEQY
TRBJ1-1	few	TRBV10-3	NA	AISEWDKQNEAF
TRBJ2-7	NA	TRBV7-9	NA	ASSLWADFDHEQY